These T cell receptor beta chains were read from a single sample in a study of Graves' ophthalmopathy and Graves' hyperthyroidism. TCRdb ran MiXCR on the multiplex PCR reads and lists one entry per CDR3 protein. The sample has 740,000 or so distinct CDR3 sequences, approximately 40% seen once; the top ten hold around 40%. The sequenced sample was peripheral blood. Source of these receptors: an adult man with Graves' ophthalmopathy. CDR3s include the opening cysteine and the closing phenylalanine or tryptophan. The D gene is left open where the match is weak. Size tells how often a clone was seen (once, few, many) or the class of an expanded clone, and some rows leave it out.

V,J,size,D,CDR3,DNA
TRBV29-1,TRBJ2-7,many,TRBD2,CSALAGAREQYF,TGCAGCGCCCTAGCGGGAGCGAGGGAGCAGTACTTC
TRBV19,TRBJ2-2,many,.,CASRRRTGNTGELFF,TGTGCCAGTAGACGACGGACGGGAAACACCGGGGAGCTGTTTTTT
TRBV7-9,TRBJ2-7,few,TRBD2,CASSLARTSGVPSYEQYF,TGTGCCAGCAGCTTAGCGCGGACTAGCGGGGTCCCTTCCTACGAGCAGTACTTC
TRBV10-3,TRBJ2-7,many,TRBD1,CAIRDRAEEQYF,TGTGCCATCAGAGACAGGGCGGAGGAGCAGTACTTC
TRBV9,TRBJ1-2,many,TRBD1,CASSVAGQDYGYTF,TGTGCCAGCAGCGTAGCTGGACAGGACTATGGCTACACCTTC
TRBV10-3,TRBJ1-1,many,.,CAITEEGNTEAFF,TGTGCCATCACCGAAGAGGGGAACACTGAAGCTTTCTTT
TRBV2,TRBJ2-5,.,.,CASPRTGEETQYF,TGTGCCAGCCCCCGAACAGGAGAGGAGACCCAGTACTTC
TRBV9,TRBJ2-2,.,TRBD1,CASSPPGTGTGELFF,TGTGCCAGCAGCCCCCCCGGGACAGGGACCGGGGAGCTGTTTTTT
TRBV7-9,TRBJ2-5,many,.,CASSLAPSELETQYF,TGTGCCAGCAGCTTAGCGCCTAGCGAGCTCGAGACCCAGTACTTC
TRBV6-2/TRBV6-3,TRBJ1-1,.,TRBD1,CASSYSTGQGNEAFF,TGTGCCAGCAGTTACTCGACAGGACAGGGAAATGAAGCTTTCTTT
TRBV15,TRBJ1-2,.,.,CATSRGTYYGYTF,TGTGCCACCAGCAGGGGTACCTACTATGGCTACACCTTC
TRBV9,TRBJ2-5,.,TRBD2,CASSSPLAGAEVETQYF,TGTGCCAGCAGCTCCCCACTAGCGGGAGCGGAGGTAGAGACCCAGTACTTC
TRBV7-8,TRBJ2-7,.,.,CASTSWGGPEMEQYF,TGTGCCAGCACCTCTTGGGGCGGGCCGGAGATGGAGCAGTACTTC
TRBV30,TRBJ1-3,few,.,CAWNRAGNTIYF,TGTGCCTGGAACAGGGCTGGAAACACCATATATTTT
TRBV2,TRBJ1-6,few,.,CASSLTDTYNSPLHF,TGTGCCAGCAGCTTAACGGACACCTATAATTCACCCCTCCACTTT
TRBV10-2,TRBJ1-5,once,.,CASRLSLYSNQPQHF,TGTGCCAGCAGGCTTTCGTTGTATAGCAATCAGCCCCAGCATTTT
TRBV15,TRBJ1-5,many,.,CATSRGQINQPQHF,TGTGCCACCAGCAGAGGCCAGATCAATCAGCCCCAGCATTTT
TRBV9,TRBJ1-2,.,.,CASSATLRVDYGYTF,TGTGCCAGCAGCGCTACGCTTAGGGTGGACTATGGCTACACCTTC
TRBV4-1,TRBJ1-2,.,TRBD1,CASSLGTVTNYGYTF,TGCGCCAGCAGCCTTGGGACAGTGACTAACTATGGCTACACCTTC
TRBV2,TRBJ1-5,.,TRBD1,CASRNQGARQPQHF,TGTGCCAGCAGAAACCAGGGGGCGCGACAGCCCCAGCATTTT
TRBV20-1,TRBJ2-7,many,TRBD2,CSARESSGIYEQYF,TGCAGTGCTAGGGAGTCTAGCGGGATCTACGAGCAGTACTTC
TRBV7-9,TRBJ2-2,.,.,CASSVDGPGRTGELFF,TGTGCCAGCAGCGTTGACGGTCCTGGGAGGACCGGGGAGCTGTTTTTT
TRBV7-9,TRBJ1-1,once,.,CASSPVGGGGGEAFF,TGTGCCAGCAGCCCCGTCGGGGGGGGCGGTGGTGAAGCTTTCTTT
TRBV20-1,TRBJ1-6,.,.,CSARDTEAGNSPLHF,TGCAGTGCTAGAGATACTGAGGCAGGGAATTCACCCCTCCACTTT
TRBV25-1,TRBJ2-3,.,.,CASSASIEVTGNTQYF,TGTGCCAGCAGCGCATCTATTGAGGTCACAGGGAATACGCAGTATTTT
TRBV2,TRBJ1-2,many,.,CASTHETSNYGYTF,TGTGCCAGCACTCATGAGACGAGTAACTATGGCTACACCTTC
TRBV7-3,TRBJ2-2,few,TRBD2,CASSLKLAGTGELFF,TGTGCCAGCAGCTTAAAACTAGCGGGGACCGGGGAGCTGTTTTTT
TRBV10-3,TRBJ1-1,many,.,CAISRGNTEAFF,TGTGCCATCAGCAGGGGTAACACTGAAGCTTTCTTT
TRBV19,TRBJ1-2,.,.,CASRLPGTYNYGYTF,TGTGCCAGTAGGTTACCAGGGACTTACAACTATGGCTACACCTTC
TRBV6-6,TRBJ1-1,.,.,CASSDRMGRAFF,TGTGCCAGCAGTGACAGAATGGGTCGAGCTTTCTTT
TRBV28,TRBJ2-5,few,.,CASSSPITIETQYF,TGTGCCAGCAGTTCCCCCATCACAATAGAGACCCAGTACTTC
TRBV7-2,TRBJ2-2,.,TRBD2,CASTARGSTGELFF,TGTGCCAGTACAGCTCGCGGGAGCACCGGGGAGCTGTTTTTT
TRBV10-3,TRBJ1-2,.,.,CASSADTGDGYTF,TGTGCCAGCAGTGCCGACACGGGCGATGGCTACACCTTC
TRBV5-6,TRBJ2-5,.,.,CASSLVSGWETQYF,TGTGCCAGCAGCTTGGTTTCAGGGTGGGAGACCCAGTACTTC
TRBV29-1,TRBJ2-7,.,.,CSVALSGHNEQYF,TGCAGCGTTGCGTTGTCTGGGCACAATGAGCAGTACTTC
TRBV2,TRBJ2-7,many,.,CASSAQGHYEQYF,TGTGCCAGCAGTGCCCAGGGACACTACGAGCAGTACTTC